This T cell receptor (beta chain) was identified during a study of T cells in Graves' hyperthyroidism and ophthalmopathy. This clonotype was recorded at least ten times. The investigators amplified TCR beta CDR3 regions from RNA transcripts. A first-round RT-PCR of the TCR CDR3 used the HTBI primer set. TCRdb called the multiplex PCR reads again in MiXCR, with one record for every CDR3 protein. The sample yields around 620,000 distinct CDR3 sequences, roughly 17% seen once. Each patient was aged 18 to 65 and had newly diagnosed hyperthyroidism of under 2 months' duration. Diagnosis rested on symptoms, serum thyroxine and TRAb, thyroid ultrasound, and orbital computed tomography. Sequencing input: blood. The source of this sequence is a woman aged 25 to 39 with Graves' hyperthyroidism.

This CDR3 is CAWKTATGGGEAFF. CDR3 nucleotides: TGTGCCTGGAAAACCGCCACGGGCGGGGGTGAAGCTTTCTTT. The gene calls are TRBV30 and TRBJ1-1, with D possibly matching TRBD1 (5 bases). With 4 bases removed from V and 7 bases from J, the gap between germline ends came to 19 bases. CDR3 length: 14 amino acids. Germline assignment: CDR1 GTSNPN and CDR2 SVGIG (reference sequence). The entire variable domain, with the rest obtained from reference TRBV30 and TRBJ1-1, is as follows: SQTIHQWPATLVQPVGSPLSLECTVEGTSNPNLYWYRQAAGRGLQLLFYSVGIGQISSEVPQNLSASRPQDRQFILSSKKLLLSDSGFYLCAWKTATGGGEAFFGQGTRLTVV.